These 14 T cell receptor beta chains share one sample of origin, sequenced in a study of blood T cell repertoires in COVID-19. Generated by immunoSEQ multiplex PCR, the TCRdb table keeps only in-frame clones and is missing some. The sample records around 200,000 clones, around 90% being singletons. Sequencing input: peripheral blood. All receptors derive from a man aged 40-50 years with active or convalescent COVID-19.

The rearrangement links TRBV2 to TRBJ1-2; unclear D gene. The CDR3 has 13 residues. The germline V gene has CDR1 SNHLY and CDR2 FYNNEI. Trimming left V 7 bases short and J 2 bases short, with 11 bases between. The CDR3 nucleotides are TGTGCCAGCACTAACAGCTTAAACTATGGCTACACCTTC. Amino acids: CASTNSLNYGYTF.

This chain uses TRBV15 with TRBJ2-1, with 7 bases lining up with TRBD2. Germline CDR1 is LNHNV and CDR2 is YYDKDF (reference sequence). The CDR3 loop spans 14 amino acids. The junction had 9 bases not matched to a gene; V was cut back by 6 bases and J by 7 bases. The CDR3 nucleotides read TGTGCCACCAGTTTGGGGGGGGTTTCTAATGAGCAGTTCTTC. Translated: CATSLGGVSNEQFF.

The chain links TRBV24-1 to TRBJ2-5; TRBD1 matches 10 bases. CDR1 is KGHDR and CDR2 is SFDVKD in the germline V gene. This CDR3 comprises 13 residues. J gave up 5 bases and V 7 bases, and 3 bases lay outside the gene matches. CDR3 amino acids: CATRGQGTETQYF. The CDR3 DNA reads as TGTGCCACCAGGGGACAGGGGACTGAGACCCAGTACTTC.

This clone was found once. This rearrangement joins TRBV4-2 to TRBJ2-2; 9 bases are a match to TRBD2. Per the germline V gene, CDR1 is LGHNA and CDR2 is YNFKEQ. J lost 6 bases, V lost 0 bases, and 2 bases had no gene match. The CDR3 loop spans 15 amino acids. CDR3 in DNA: TGTGCCAGCAGCCAAGAGGAGCGGGGGGCCGGGGAGCTGTTTTTT. The encoded protein is CASSQEERGAGELFF.

The J gene is TRBJ2-1, the V gene TRBV2; 14 bases map to TRBD2. CDR1 is SNHLY, CDR2 FYNNEI, per germline. The length of the CDR3 is 17 residues. The V gene end was trimmed by 8 bases and the J gene end by 0 bases; junction bases not matched to a gene: 6. The CDR3 nucleotides read TGTGCCAGCGGCAGACTAGCGGGGGGGAGCTCCTACAATGAGCAGTTCTTC. Its protein product is CASGRLAGGSSYNEQFF. The variable domain in full, completed from reference TRBV2 and TRBJ2-1, reads EPEVTQTPSHQVTQMGQEVILRCVPISNHLYFYWYRQILGQKVEFLVSFYNNEISEKSEIFDDQFSVERPDGSNFTLKIRSTKLEDSAMYFCASGRLAGGSSYNEQFFGPGTRLTVL.

The chain combines TRBV3-1 (or the pseudogene TRBV3-2) with TRBJ2-5, with no clear D. The V end lost 1 base, the J end lost 10 bases, and 10 bases lay between the germline ends. Germline V gives CDR1 LGHDT, CDR2 YNNKEL (reference sequence). The CDR3 sequence is 12 residues long. Here the CDR3 DNA reads TGTGCCAGCAGCCAAGTGGGCGACCGCCAGTACTTC. Encoded protein: CASSQVGDRQYF.

This clone was detected a few times. V gene TRBV10-1 combines with J gene TRBJ1-1; 7 bases match TRBD1. Germline V gene data show CDR1 as WNHNN and CDR2 as SYGVQD (reference sequence). After removal of 4 bases from V and 1 base from J, the junction contained 0 bases not matched to a gene. The CDR3 length is 13 residues. The CDR3 sequence: CASSGQGNTEAFF. CDR3 sequence (DNA): TGCGCCAGCAGTGGACAGGGGAACACTGAAGCTTTCTTT.

The V gene is TRBV11-2, the J gene TRBJ2-7, with D possibly matching TRBD1 (6 bases). Germline V gene lookup returns CDR1 SGHAT and CDR2 FQNNGV. Trimming took off 6 bases at V and 5 bases at J, with 20 bases between the two ends. This CDR3 contains 15 residues. CDR3 DNA: TGTGCCAGCAGGAAGGGGGAATTGGTCGGTCACGAGCAGTACTTC. It codes for CASRKGELVGHEQYF.

The rearrangement uses TRBV5-1 and TRBJ2-5; 7 positions agree with TRBD1. The CDR3 is made up of 15 amino acids. CDR1 SGHRS and CDR2 YFSETQ come from the germline V gene. Trimming cost V 4 bases and J 5 bases; bases outside gene matches: 11. The CDR3 region is CASSAGTGVRETQYF. CDR3 sequence (DNA): TGCGCCAGCAGCGCAGGCACAGGGGTAAGGGAGACCCAGTACTTC.

The rearrangement joins TRBV4-1 to TRBJ2-7; 10 positions match TRBD1. This CDR3 has 14 residues. Germline trimming cut 6 bases from V and 2 bases from J; bases unmatched to any gene: 4. The germline V gene has CDR1 MGHRA and CDR2 YSYEKL. CDR3 amino acids: CASRQGQGPYEQYF. The CDR3 DNA is TGCGCCAGCAGGCAGGGACAGGGGCCCTACGAGCAGTACTTC.

The rearrangement uses TRBV4-1 and TRBJ2-3, with 10 bases fitting TRBD2. This CDR3 spans 19 amino acids. Losses at the gene ends were 1 base for V and 3 bases for J; bases not matched to a gene: 13. The germline V gene encodes CDR1 MGHRA and CDR2 YSYEKL. CDR3 region: CASSQAPGTSGVGTDTQYF. In DNA form, the CDR3 reads TGCGCCAGCAGCCAAGCCCCCGGAACTAGCGGGGTGGGTACAGATACGCAGTATTTT.

V is TRBV14 and J is TRBJ2-3; 7 bases align to TRBD1. V was pared by 4 bases and J by 4 bases, with 11 bases of the junction left unmatched. Germline V gene data show CDR1 as SGHDN and CDR2 as FVKESK. The CDR3 consists of 16 residues. The CDR3 coding sequence is TGTGCCAGCAGCCGCTTCCAGGGACAGCTGGCAGATACGCAGTATTTT. Translation gives CASSRFQGQLADTQYF.

The V and J genes are TRBV6-2 or TRBV6-3 and TRBJ2-7; 7 nucleotides line up with TRBD1. Per germline, CDR1 MNHEY and CDR2 SVGEGT. V lost 2 bases to trimming and J lost 3 bases; unmatched junction nucleotides: 13. This CDR3 region has 17 residues. The chain's CDR3 is CASSYSLERGQLYEQYF. CDR3 bases: TGTGCCAGCAGTTACAGCCTAGAAAGGGGACAGCTCTACGAGCAGTACTTC.

V and J are TRBV14 and TRBJ1-2; TRBD1 agrees at 9 bases. Looked up from germline, CDR1 is SGHDN and CDR2 is FVKESK. Trimming took 4 bases from V and 5 from J; bases not matched to a gene: 2. This CDR3 region has 13 residues. CDR3 region: CASSRDRDYGYTF. CDR3 nucleotides: TGTGCCAGCAGCCGGGACAGGGATTATGGCTACACCTTC.